Listed below are T cell receptor beta chains from one sample, sequenced in a study of T cell responses to AZD1222 COVID-19 vaccine. TCRdb keeps only in-frame clones here, not all; method: immunoSEQ multiplex PCR. Of roughly 120,000 clones detected, over 90% appear once; the ten largest clones hold around 7%. The specimen comprised peripheral blood, sampled on day 0 of AZD1222 vaccination. The source is an adult in good health. Each CDR3 is given with its conserved first and last residue. A D gene is named only where the DNA matches it firmly. The size of a clone is reported for some rows only, either as once, few or many, or as a class for expanded clones.

TRBJ2-7,TRBD2,NA,TRBV18,CASSPDATSGRGYEQYF,TGTGCCAGCTCACCAGACGCGACTAGCGGTAGGGGCTACGAGCAGTACTTC
TRBJ2-3,NA,NA,TRBV18,CASSPPTDTQYF,TGTGCCAGCTCACCACCGACAGATACGCAGTATTTT
TRBJ2-1,TRBD2,NA,TRBV27,CASSLRGRASGEQFF,TGTGCCAGCAGTTTACGCGGGAGGGCCTCGGGTGAGCAGTTCTTC
TRBJ2-7,NA,once,TRBV18,CASSIDRSYEQYF,TGTGCCAGCTCAATCGACAGATCCTACGAGCAGTACTTC
TRBJ2-1,TRBD2,NA,TRBV7-9,CASSPTSGAYNEQFF,TGTGCCAGCAGCCCTACTAGCGGAGCCTACAATGAGCAGTTCTTC
TRBJ2-7,TRBD2,NA,TRBV9,CASSVGGAHVEQYF,TGTGCCAGCAGCGTCGGGGGGGCGCATGTCGAGCAGTACTTC
TRBJ2-1,NA,NA,TRBV29-1,CSARDTDYNEQFF,TGCAGCGCTCGGGACACCGACTACAATGAGCAGTTCTTC
TRBJ2-1,NA,NA,TRBV2,CASRGPGVYNEQFF,TGTGCCAGCAGGGGCCCGGGGGTCTACAATGAGCAGTTCTTC
TRBJ2-6,NA,NA,TRBV5-6,CASSSMTGANVLTF,TGTGCCAGCAGCTCGATGACTGGGGCCAACGTCCTGACTTTC
TRBJ1-4,NA,NA,TRBV18,CASSPTAPPEKLFF,TGTGCCAGCTCACCGACGGCGCCCCCAGAAAAACTGTTTTTT
TRBJ1-1,TRBD1,NA,TRBV5-4,CASSGTGSRPAFF,TGTGCCAGCAGCGGGACAGGGTCCCGTCCGGCTTTCTTT
TRBJ2-3,TRBD2,once,TRBV13,CASSLGLAAYTDTQYF,TGTGCCAGCAGCTTAGGTCTAGCGGCTTACACAGATACGCAGTATTTT
TRBJ2-6,NA,once,TRBV28,CASSSAGAGANVLTF,TGTGCCAGCAGTTCCGCAGGGGCTGGGGCCAACGTCCTGACTTTC
TRBJ2-3,NA,NA,TRBV11-2,CASSLVGWGGTDTQYF,TGTGCCAGCAGCTTAGTCGGGTGGGGCGGCACAGATACGCAGTATTTT
TRBJ1-1,NA,NA,TRBV5-4,CASSLLLSNTEAFF,TGTGCCAGCAGCTTACTCTTATCGAACACTGAAGCTTTCTTT
TRBJ2-1,NA,NA,TRBV29-1,CSVELAHNEQFF,TGCAGCGTTGAACTGGCGCACAATGAGCAGTTCTTC
TRBJ1-2,TRBD1,few,TRBV28,CASRTGQGGYGYTF,TGTGCCAGCAGGACGGGACAGGGGGGCTATGGCTACACCTTC
TRBJ2-5,TRBD2,NA,TRBV27,CASSRTSGDSQETQYF,TGTGCCAGCAGCCGGACTAGCGGGGACTCCCAAGAGACCCAGTACTTC